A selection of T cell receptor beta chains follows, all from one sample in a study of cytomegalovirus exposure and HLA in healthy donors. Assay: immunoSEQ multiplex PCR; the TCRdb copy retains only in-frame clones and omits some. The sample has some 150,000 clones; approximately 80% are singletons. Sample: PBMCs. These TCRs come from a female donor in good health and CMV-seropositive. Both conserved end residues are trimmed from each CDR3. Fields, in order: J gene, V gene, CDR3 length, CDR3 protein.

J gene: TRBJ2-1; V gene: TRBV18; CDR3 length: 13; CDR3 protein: ASSLGQGTYNEQF
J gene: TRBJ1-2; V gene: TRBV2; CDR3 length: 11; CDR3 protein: ASSEQDIYGYT
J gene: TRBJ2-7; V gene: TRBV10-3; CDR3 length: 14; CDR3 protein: AIRNIAGGDSYEQY
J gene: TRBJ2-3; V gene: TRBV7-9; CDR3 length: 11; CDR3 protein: ASSPGTTDTQY
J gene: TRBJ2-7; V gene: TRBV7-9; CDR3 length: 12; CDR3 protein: ASSPGGHGYEQY
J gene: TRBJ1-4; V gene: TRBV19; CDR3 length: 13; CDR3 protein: ASSHRSQGSGKLF
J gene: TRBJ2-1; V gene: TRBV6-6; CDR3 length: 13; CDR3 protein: ASSYSIPYLDEQF
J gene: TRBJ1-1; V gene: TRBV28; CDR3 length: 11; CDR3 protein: ASSPAAGPEAF
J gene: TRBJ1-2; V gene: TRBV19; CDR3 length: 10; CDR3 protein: ATRTRNYGYT
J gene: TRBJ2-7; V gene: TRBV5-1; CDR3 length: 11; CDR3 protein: ASSLGQGEEQY
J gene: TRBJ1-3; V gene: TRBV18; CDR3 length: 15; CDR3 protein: ASSPRAAASSGNTIY
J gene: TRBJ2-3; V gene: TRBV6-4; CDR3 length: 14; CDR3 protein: ASSASAGGPTDTQY
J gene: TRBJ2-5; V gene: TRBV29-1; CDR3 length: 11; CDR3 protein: SVGQGAGETQY
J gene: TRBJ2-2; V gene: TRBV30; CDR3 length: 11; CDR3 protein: AWSPLNTGELF
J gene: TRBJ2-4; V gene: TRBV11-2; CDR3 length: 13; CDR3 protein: ASSPGERAKNIQY
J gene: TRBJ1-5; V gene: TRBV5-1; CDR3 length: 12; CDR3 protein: ASSLVAGAQPQH
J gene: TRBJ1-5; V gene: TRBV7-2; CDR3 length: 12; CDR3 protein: ASSARRGNQPQH
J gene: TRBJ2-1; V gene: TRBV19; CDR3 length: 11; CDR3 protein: ASSRDRAFEQF
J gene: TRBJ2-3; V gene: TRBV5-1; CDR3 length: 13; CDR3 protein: ASSLIAGDTDTQY
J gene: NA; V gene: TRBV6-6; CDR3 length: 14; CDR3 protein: ASQTSLAGGYYEQY
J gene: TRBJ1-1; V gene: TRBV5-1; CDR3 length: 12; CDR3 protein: ATGPGHLNTEAF
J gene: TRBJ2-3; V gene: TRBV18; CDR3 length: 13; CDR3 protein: ASSLIAGSTDTQY
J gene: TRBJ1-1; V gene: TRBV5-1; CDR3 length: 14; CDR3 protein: ASSLATGNMNTEAF
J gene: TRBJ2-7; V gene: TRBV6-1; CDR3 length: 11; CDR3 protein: ASSETPGSEQY
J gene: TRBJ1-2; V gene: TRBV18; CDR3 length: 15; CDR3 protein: ASSPMAGGAANYGYT
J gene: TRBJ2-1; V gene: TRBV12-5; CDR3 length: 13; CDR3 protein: ASGTPAGGYNEQF
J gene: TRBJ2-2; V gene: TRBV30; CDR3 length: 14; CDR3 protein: AWSPPGGGNTGELF
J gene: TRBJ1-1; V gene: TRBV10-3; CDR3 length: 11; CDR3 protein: AITVQENTEAF
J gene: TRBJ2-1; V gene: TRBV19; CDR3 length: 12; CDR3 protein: ASSKQSGSNEQF
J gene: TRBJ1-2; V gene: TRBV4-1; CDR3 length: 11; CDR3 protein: ASSNTGFGGYT
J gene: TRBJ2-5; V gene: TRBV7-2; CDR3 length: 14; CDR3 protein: ASSLLGQGALETQY
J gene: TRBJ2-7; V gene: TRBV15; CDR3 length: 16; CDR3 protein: ATSRVPSGRRATYEQY
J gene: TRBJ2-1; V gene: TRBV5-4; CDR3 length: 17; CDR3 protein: ASSSGLAGARSSYNEQF
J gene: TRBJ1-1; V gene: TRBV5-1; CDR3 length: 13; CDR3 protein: ASRAGRVGNTEAF
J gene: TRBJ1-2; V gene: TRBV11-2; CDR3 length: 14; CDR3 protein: ASSIHRGKGDYGYT
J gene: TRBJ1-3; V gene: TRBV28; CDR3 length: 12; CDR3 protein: ASSTGYSGNTIY
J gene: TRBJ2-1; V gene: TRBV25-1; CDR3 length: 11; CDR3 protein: ASRGSSYNEQF
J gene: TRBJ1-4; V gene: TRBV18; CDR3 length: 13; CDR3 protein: ASSPQTGANEKLF
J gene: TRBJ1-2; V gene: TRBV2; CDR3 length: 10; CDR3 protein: ASSQGGYGYT
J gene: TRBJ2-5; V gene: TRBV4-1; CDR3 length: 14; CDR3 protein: ASSQPKQGRLETQY
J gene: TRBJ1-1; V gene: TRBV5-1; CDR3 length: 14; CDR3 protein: ASSPAGTGGYTEAF
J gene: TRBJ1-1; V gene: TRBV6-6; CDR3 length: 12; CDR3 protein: ASRAGGIPLEAF
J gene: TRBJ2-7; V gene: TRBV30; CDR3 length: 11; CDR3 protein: AWGGREWDEQY
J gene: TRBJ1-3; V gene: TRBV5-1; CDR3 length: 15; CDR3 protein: ASSLNRASSSGNTIY
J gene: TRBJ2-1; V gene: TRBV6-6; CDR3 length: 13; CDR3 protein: ASKDSGRAPNEQF
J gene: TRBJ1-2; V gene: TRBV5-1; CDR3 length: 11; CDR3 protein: ASRVPGFYGYT